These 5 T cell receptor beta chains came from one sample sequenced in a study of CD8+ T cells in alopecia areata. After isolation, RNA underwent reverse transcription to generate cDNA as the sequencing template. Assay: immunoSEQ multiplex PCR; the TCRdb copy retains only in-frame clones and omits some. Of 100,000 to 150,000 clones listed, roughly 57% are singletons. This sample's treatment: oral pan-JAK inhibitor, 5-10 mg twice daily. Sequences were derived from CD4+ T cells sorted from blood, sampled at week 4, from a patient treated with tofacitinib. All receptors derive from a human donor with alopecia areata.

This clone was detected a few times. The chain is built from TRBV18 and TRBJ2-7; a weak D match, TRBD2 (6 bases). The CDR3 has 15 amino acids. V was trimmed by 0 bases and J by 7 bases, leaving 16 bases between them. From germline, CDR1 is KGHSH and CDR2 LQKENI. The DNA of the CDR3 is TGTGCCAGCTCACCACCCCAGAAAGCGGCGGGGGAGCAGTACTTC. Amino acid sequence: CASSPPQKAAGEQYF.

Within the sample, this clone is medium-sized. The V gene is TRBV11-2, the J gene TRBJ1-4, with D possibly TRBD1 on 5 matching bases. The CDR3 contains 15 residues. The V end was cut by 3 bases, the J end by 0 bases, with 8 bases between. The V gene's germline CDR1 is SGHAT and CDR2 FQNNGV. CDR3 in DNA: TGTGCCAGCAGCTTTACACAGGCAACTAATGAAAAACTGTTTTTT. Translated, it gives CASSFTQATNEKLFF.

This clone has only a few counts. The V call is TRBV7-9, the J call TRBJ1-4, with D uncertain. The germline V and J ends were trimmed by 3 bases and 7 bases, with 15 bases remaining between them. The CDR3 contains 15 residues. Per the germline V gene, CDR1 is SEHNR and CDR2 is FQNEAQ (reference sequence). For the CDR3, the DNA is TGTGCCAGCAGCTTCAAGAGGGCTGTGTCTGAAAAACTGTTTTTT. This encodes CASSFKRAVSEKLFF. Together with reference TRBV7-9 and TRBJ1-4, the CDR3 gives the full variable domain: DTGVSQNPRHKITKRGQNVTFRCDPISEHNRLYWYRQTLGQGPEFLTYFQNEAQLEKSRLLSDRFSAERPKGSFSTLEIQRTEQGDSAMYLCASSFKRAVSEKLFFGSGTQLSVL.

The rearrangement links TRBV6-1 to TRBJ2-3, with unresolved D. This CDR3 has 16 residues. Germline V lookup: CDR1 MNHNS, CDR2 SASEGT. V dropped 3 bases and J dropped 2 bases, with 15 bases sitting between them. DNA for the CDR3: TGTGCCAGCAGTGAGAAAGCGCCTTATTTCACAGATACGCAGTATTTT. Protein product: CASSEKAPYFTDTQYF.

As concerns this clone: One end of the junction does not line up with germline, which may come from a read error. DNA of the CDR3: TGTGCCAGCAGTGACAACCGGGGGGTTGAAGAACTGTTTTTT. It encodes CASSDNRGVEELFF. The chain is built from TRBV2 and TRBJ1-4; the D gene is possibly TRBD1 (5 bases). Looked up from germline, CDR1 is SNHLY and CDR2 is FYNNEI. The CDR3 is 14 amino acids.